The 32 T cell receptor beta chains given below trace back to one sample, sequenced in a study of CD8+ T cells in alopecia areata. Treatment noted: oral pan-JAK inhibitor, 5-10 mg twice daily. RNA was extracted and reverse transcribed into cDNA as the sequencing template. Some clones are missing from TCRdb's copy, which holds only in-frame ones; the method was immunoSEQ multiplex PCR. The profile covers about 190,000 clones, with around 56% appearing a single time and approximately 0.7% taken by the ten largest. This specimen was CD4+ T cells sorted from blood, taken at week 4, from a patient treated with tofacitinib. These receptors were collected from a human donor with alopecia areata.

The CDR3, as DNA: TGTGCCAGCAGCCCCCGGGACAGGGACCGTCAGGCTTTCTTT. This gives the protein CASSPRDRDRQAFF. The chain carries TRBV9 and TRBJ1-1, with 9 bases that match TRBD1. Trimming took 4 bases from V and 11 from J; bases not matched to a gene: 12. Germline V gene sequence: CDR1 SGDLS, CDR2 YYNGEE. CDR3 size: 14 residues.

This clone was observed a handful of times. The V and J genes are TRBV7-9 and TRBJ2-5; the D is unclear. The germline V gene has CDR1 SEHNR and CDR2 FQNEAQ (reference sequence). CDR3 length equals 15 residues. V dropped 5 bases and J dropped 5 bases, with 18 bases sitting between them. CDR3 protein: CASSPIGAPRETQYF. CDR3 coding DNA: TGTGCCAGCAGCCCGATAGGAGCGCCGCGGGAGACCCAGTACTTC. Complete variable domain (other parts from reference TRBV7-9 and TRBJ2-5): DTGVSQNPRHKITKRGQNVTFRCDPISEHNRLYWYRQTLGQGPEFLTYFQNEAQLEKSRLLSDRFSAERPKGSFSTLEIQRTEQGDSAMYLCASSPIGAPRETQYFGPGTRLLVL.

This clone came up a few times. The chain uses TRBV29-1 and TRBJ2-3; D might be TRBD2 (5 bases). V was trimmed by 4 bases and J by 1 base, leaving 12 bases between them. The V gene's germline CDR1 is SQVTM and CDR2 ANQGSEA. The CDR3 runs 14 residues. The CDR3: CSVGSGVGTDTQYF. The CDR3 DNA follows: TGCAGCGTTGGTTCCGGGGTTGGCACAGATACGCAGTATTTT.

V is TRBV5-4 and J is TRBJ2-5; the D is unclear. The CDR3 consists of 12 residues. Trimming pared 4 bases from V and 4 bases from J, leaving 8 bases between. From germline, CDR1 is SGHNT and CDR2 YYREEE (reference sequence). The CDR3 loop reads CASSPNRETQYF. The CDR3 bases are TGTGCCAGCAGCCCCAACCGAGAGACCCAGTACTTC.

This chain joins TRBV30 and TRBJ1-3; no reliable D call. The CDR3 totals 14 residues. The germline CDR1 and CDR2 sequences are GTSNPN and SVGIG (reference sequence). The ends were cut back, 2 bases at V and 4 bases at J, with 12 bases in the middle. Here the CDR3 DNA reads TGTGCCTGGAGTCTTGGCGTATGGGGAAACACCATATATTTT. Its translation is CAWSLGVWGNTIYF.

V gene TRBV7-8 combines with J gene TRBJ1-5; D unresolved. V gave up 1 base and J gave up 7 bases, with 23 bases separating them. The CDR3 covers 18 residues. The germline gives CDR1 SGHVS, CDR2 FQNEAQ. The CDR3 DNA reads TGTGCCAGCAGCTTAGGGATCTTGGGTCAATCTTTATTCCAGCCCCAGCATTTT. This codes for CASSLGILGQSLFQPQHF.

This clone has a single count. The CDR3 loop is CASTGMWSYGYTF. DNA for the CDR3: TGTGCCAGCACCGGGATGTGGAGCTATGGCTACACCTTC. V and J are TRBV9 and TRBJ1-2, with D hard to call. Germline V gene sequence: CDR1 SGDLS, CDR2 YYNGEE. The CDR3 has 13 amino acids. V was trimmed by 6 bases and J by 4 bases, leaving 13 bases between them. Complete variable domain (other parts from reference TRBV9 and TRBJ1-2): DSGVTQTPKHLITATGQRVTLRCSPRSGDLSVYWYQQSLDQGLQFLIQYYNGEERAKGNILERFSAQQFPDLHSELNLSSLELGDSALYFCASTGMWSYGYTFGSGTRLTVV.

This clone showed up just a few times. V gene TRBV29-1 combines with J gene TRBJ2-6; D uncertain. Germline V gives CDR1 SQVTM, CDR2 ANQGSEA. The germline V and J ends were trimmed by 4 bases and 0 bases, with 13 bases remaining between them. This CDR3 is built from 16 residues. The DNA of the CDR3 is TGCAGCGTTGGATCCATAGCATTCTCTGGGGCCAACGTCCTGACTTTC. This sequence encodes CSVGSIAFSGANVLTF.

As concerns this clone: At the DNA level, this CDR3 is encoded by other sequences in the same sample as well. The chain recombines TRBV11-2 with TRBJ2-5; D is undetermined. Germline values: CDR1 SGHAT, CDR2 FQNNGV. Trimming stripped 3 bases from V and 1 base from J, with 0 bases between. CDR3 size: 11 residues. The CDR3 loop is CASSFQETQYF. In DNA, the CDR3 is TGTGCCAGCAGCTTCCAAGAGACCCAGTACTTC.

This clone appeared a single time. The chain employs TRBV29-1 and TRBJ1-2; D uncertain. The germline V and J ends were trimmed by 7 bases and 2 bases, with 11 bases remaining between them. Germline CDR1 and CDR2: SQVTM and ANQGSEA. The CDR3 runs to 12 residues. CDR3 nucleotide sequence: TGCAGCGCCCCGAAGCCCAACTATGGCTACACCTTC. The encoded protein is CSAPKPNYGYTF.

Note on this clone: This sample also contains other DNA sequences that code for the same CDR3. V gene TRBV30 combines with J gene TRBJ1-2, with a possible D match to TRBD1 (5 bases). Trimming took off 2 bases at V and 0 bases at J, with 7 bases between the two ends. Germline loops: CDR1 GTSNPN, CDR2 SVGIG (reference sequence). The CDR3 has 13 residues. CDR3 nucleotide sequence: TGTGCCTGGAGTAGGGGATCTAACTATGGCTACACCTTC. Amino acid sequence: CAWSRGSNYGYTF.

This chain links TRBV9 with TRBJ2-4; 7 positions agree with TRBD2. The junction had 0 bases not matched to a gene; V was cut back by 0 bases and J by 6 bases. The CDR3 has 13 amino acids. Germline V CDR1 and CDR2: SGDLS, YYNGEE. The CDR3 is CASSVGGGNIQYF. The CDR3 DNA reads as TGTGCCAGCAGCGTAGGCGGGGGAAACATTCAGTACTTC.

This clone has just a few counts. The chain links TRBV7-8 to TRBJ1-3, with no clear D. Germline values: CDR1 SGHVS, CDR2 FQNEAQ. The length of the CDR3 is 16 residues. V lost 2 bases to trimming and J lost 0 bases, with 11 bases between them. CDR3 in amino acids: CASSLLRIDSGNTIYF. In DNA, the CDR3 is TGTGCCAGCAGCTTACTCCGGATTGACTCTGGAAACACCATATATTTT.

The J gene is TRBJ2-3, the V gene TRBV6-5; D possibly matches TRBD1 or TRBD2 (6 bases each). V was trimmed by 7 bases and J by 1 base, leaving 12 bases between them. The CDR3 spans 14 residues. Germline V gene lookup returns CDR1 MNHEY and CDR2 SVGAGI. The CDR3 region is CASTLGGRTDTQYF. The CDR3 DNA sequence: TGTGCCAGCACACTGGGGGGCCGCACAGATACGCAGTATTTT.

CDR3: CASSSFTGELFF. In DNA form, the CDR3 reads TGTGCCAGCAGCAGTTTCACCGGGGAGCTGTTTTTT. V and J are TRBV9 and TRBJ2-2; no reliable D call. The CDR3 loop spans 12 amino acids. The V gene lost 4 bases and the J gene lost 4 bases, with 5 bases spanning the gap. Germline V gene data show CDR1 as SGDLS and CDR2 as YYNGEE.

This chain joins TRBV7-8 and TRBJ1-5, with a possible D match to TRBD1 (6 bases). Germline V gene lookup returns CDR1 SGHVS and CDR2 FQNEAQ. Trimming stripped 7 bases from V and 3 bases from J, with 13 bases between. This CDR3 is built from 14 residues. The CDR3 bases are TGTGCCAGCAACCTACAGGGTTTCAATCAGCCCCAGCATTTT. Protein: CASNLQGFNQPQHF.

The CDR3 protein is CSVRTGINQPQHF. The CDR3, as DNA: TGCAGCGTCAGGACAGGAATTAATCAGCCCCAGCATTTT. The J gene is TRBJ1-5, the V gene TRBV29-1; 7 positions agree with TRBD1. This CDR3 region has 13 residues. Germline trimming cut 6 bases from V and 4 bases from J; bases unmatched to any gene: 6. Germline V lookup: CDR1 SQVTM, CDR2 ANQGSEA.

The rearrangement links TRBV30 to TRBJ2-3; 13 bases align to TRBD2. The CDR3 totals 16 residues. V lost 2 bases to trimming and J lost 2 bases; unmatched junction nucleotides: 4. The V gene's germline CDR1 is GTSNPN and CDR2 SVGIG (reference sequence). The CDR3 sequence: CAWSLGLAGVTDTQYF. The DNA of the CDR3 is TGTGCCTGGAGTTTAGGACTAGCGGGGGTCACAGATACGCAGTATTTT.

The genes are TRBV18 and TRBJ1-1; D perhaps matches TRBD1 (6 bases). With 5 bases removed from V and 2 bases from J, the gap between germline ends came to 15 bases. There are 15 residues in the CDR3. From germline, CDR1 is KGHSH and CDR2 LQKENI. CDR3 in DNA: TGTGCCAGCTCATTATCAGGGGTGGTCAACACTGAAGCTTTCTTT. Its protein is CASSLSGVVNTEAFF.

This clone was observed a handful of times. The CDR3 reads CAWSVRMNQPQHF. DNA of the CDR3: TGTGCCTGGAGTGTGCGGATGAATCAGCCCCAGCATTTT. The J gene is TRBJ1-5, the V gene TRBV30; the D is unclear. Between the trimmed V and J ends, which lost 0 bases and 4 bases, there was a span of 7 bases. This CDR3 region has 13 residues. CDR1 and CDR2 (germline): GTSNPN, SVGIG (reference sequence).

CDR3 sequence (DNA): TGTGCCAGCAGCGTCAGCCCGGCAGGGGAGGGCGGAAACACCATATATTTT. Translation gives CASSVSPAGEGGNTIYF. The chain combines TRBV9 with TRBJ1-3; D perhaps matches TRBD1 (6 bases). The CDR3 runs 17 residues. Trimming left V 2 bases short and J 4 bases short, with 19 bases between. The germline V gene encodes CDR1 SGDLS and CDR2 YYNGEE.

This sequence joins TRBV6-1 and TRBJ2-1, with D perhaps matching TRBD2 (5 bases). Trimming removed 7 bases at V and 4 bases at J, with 14 bases between. From germline, CDR1 is MNHNS and CDR2 SASEGT. The CDR3 sequence is 14 residues long. CDR3 protein: CASTQTGGYNEQFF. The CDR3 region has the DNA TGTGCCAGCACTCAGACGGGCGGGTACAATGAGCAGTTCTTC.

The chain carries TRBV27 and TRBJ2-3, with 8 bases fitting TRBD2. This CDR3 comprises 15 residues. CDR1 is MNHEY and CDR2 is SMNVEV in the germline V gene (reference sequence). V was clipped by 8 bases and J by 2 bases; unmatched bases: 9. Here the CDR3 DNA reads TGTGCCAGCCGCTCGGGGGGGAGACTCACAGATACGCAGTATTTT. As protein: CASRSGGRLTDTQYF.

This rearrangement joins TRBV6-5 to TRBJ1-5; 8 bases align to TRBD1. V shed 6 bases and J 4 bases; nucleotides not matched to a gene: 8. Germline V gene data show CDR1 as MNHEY and CDR2 as SVGAGI. CDR3 length: 15 amino acids. DNA for the CDR3: TGTGCCAGCAGAAACGGACAGGGTGTGAATCAGCCCCAGCATTTT. Its translation is CASRNGQGVNQPQHF.

The chain recombines TRBV29-1 with TRBJ1-1, with a tentative D call TRBD1 (5 bases). The length of the CDR3 is 13 residues. V was shortened by 7 bases and J by 0 bases, with 12 bases between the two germline ends. Germline V CDR1 and CDR2: SQVTM, ANQGSEA. CDR3 bases: TGCAGCGATTGGGGGACCCTGAACACTGAAGCTTTCTTT. It specifies CSDWGTLNTEAFF.

The chain has TRBV27 and TRBJ2-5; tentative D call: TRBD1 (6 bases). V was pared by 6 bases and J by 5 bases, with 16 bases between. CDR3 length: 14 residues. Germline V CDR1 and CDR2: MNHEY, SMNVEV (reference sequence). DNA for the CDR3: TGTGCCAGCAGAAAAAACCAGGGGCGGGAGACCCAGTACTTC. Amino acids: CASRKNQGRETQYF.

The V gene is TRBV29-1, the J gene TRBJ2-3, with D uncertain. The CDR3 contains 12 residues. Trimming cost V 4 bases and J 1 base, with 6 bases left between them. From germline, CDR1 is SQVTM and CDR2 ANQGSEA. This chain's CDR3 is CSVGDGTDTQYF. In DNA, the CDR3 is TGCAGCGTTGGTGACGGCACAGATACGCAGTATTTT.

V usage is TRBV5-8 and J usage is TRBJ1-5; weak D call: TRBD1 (5 bases). There are 15 residues in the CDR3. Germline CDR1 and CDR2: SGHTS and YDEGEE. The V and J ends lost 4 bases and 5 bases respectively, with 16 bases between them. CDR3 nucleotide sequence: TGTGCCAGCAGCGCCAGGGCCAGGAGGGATCAGCCCCAGCATTTT. This translates into CASSARARRDQPQHF.

J is TRBJ2-7 and V is TRBV30; no clear D. Trimming removed 4 bases at V and 0 bases at J, with 13 bases between. In germline, CDR1 is GTSNPN, CDR2 SVGIG (reference sequence). There are 14 residues in the CDR3. The CDR3 DNA sequence: TGTGCCTGGAATTTGGATCGGAGCTCCTACGAGCAGTACTTC. This encodes CAWNLDRSSYEQYF.

The rearrangement uses TRBV29-1 and TRBJ2-7; 10 bases are shared with TRBD1. Germline V gives CDR1 SQVTM, CDR2 ANQGSEA. The CDR3 contains 13 residues. The V and J ends lost 6 bases and 3 bases, in that order; junction bases with no gene match: 5. CDR3 amino acids: CSVQGQGIYEQYF. The CDR3 coding sequence is TGCAGCGTGCAGGGACAGGGGATCTACGAGCAGTACTTC.

The CDR3 is CATSRVGGSSYNEQFF. CDR3 bases: TGTGCCACCAGCAGAGTAGGCGGGAGCTCCTACAATGAGCAGTTCTTC. The V gene is TRBV15, the J gene TRBJ2-1; 7 bases are a match to TRBD2. Germline V gene lookup returns CDR1 LNHNV and CDR2 YYDKDF (reference sequence). V lost 1 base and J lost 0; bases outside the gene matches: 3. This CDR3 region has 16 residues.

The genes are TRBV4-1 and TRBJ1-5, with 7 bases identical to TRBD1. V shed 2 bases, J shed 2 bases, and the junction held 6 bases outside the gene matches. CDR3 length: 16 residues. Per germline, CDR1 MGHRA and CDR2 YSYEKL. The CDR3 here is CASSQNSGTGNQPQHF. The CDR3 nucleotides are TGCGCCAGCAGCCAAAACTCCGGGACAGGCAATCAGCCCCAGCATTTT.